The 18 T cell receptor beta chains listed next were all sequenced from one sample in a study of identical twins (dated by TCRdb to about 2016). The method was 5' RACE. For sequencing, an Illumina HiSeq 2000 was employed. The public reads were run again by TCRdb, first through fastp at Q25 and then through MiXCR, and only productive beta chains were kept. Rows matching on CDR3 protein sequence are summarized as one entry with the most common DNA and genes. Within this sample are 350,000 to 500,000 distinct CDR3 sequences, with around 18% of them counted one time only. The ten largest make up approximately 12% of the sample. Source material: naive T cells sorted from blood. Interpreted using the paper, the cell subset or site label stands for: cells isolated with a human naive T-cell isolation kit. The receptors stem from a man aged 45-60 years in good health.

This clonotype was observed a few times. The CDR3 region is CASSLFPTNQETQYF. The CDR3 DNA reads as TGCGCCAGCAGCTTGTTCCCCACTAACCAAGAGACCCAGTACTTC. The gene calls are TRBV5-1 and TRBJ2-5; D uncertain. Trimming removed 1 base from V and 0 bases from J, with 10 bases in between. CDR1 and CDR2 (germline): SGHRS, YFSETQ. This CDR3 has 15 amino acids.

This clonotype came up a few times. The V gene is TRBV18, the J gene TRBJ2-5; D gene ambiguous. V lost 4 bases to trimming and J lost 0 bases, with 3 bases between them. The CDR3 has 12 amino acids. Germline V gives CDR1 KGHSH, CDR2 LQKENI. In DNA form, the CDR3 reads TGTGCCAGCTCACAGAACCAAGAGACCCAGTACTTC. Translated: CASSQNQETQYF.

The chain uses TRBV15 and TRBJ1-6; D not resolved. Trimming took 4 bases from V and 7 from J, leaving 11 bases between them. In germline, CDR1 is LNHNV, CDR2 YYDKDF (reference sequence). This CDR3 comprises 14 residues. The CDR3: CATSTNLGNSPLHF. The CDR3 region has the DNA TGTGCCACCAGCACAAATTTGGGCAATTCACCCCTCCACTTT. Combining the CDR3 with reference TRBV15 and TRBJ1-6 gives the whole variable domain DAMVIQNPRYQVTQFGKPVTLSCSQTLNHNVMYWYQQKSSQAPKLLFHYYDKDFNNEADTPDNFQSRRPNTSFCFLDIRSPGLGDTAMYLCATSTNLGNSPLHFGNGTRLTVT.

This clonotype has ten or more counts. V usage is TRBV6-5 and J usage is TRBJ1-2; 9 bases align to TRBD1. From germline, CDR1 is MNHEY and CDR2 SVGAGI. J gave up 2 bases and V 2 bases, and 6 bases lay outside the gene matches. The CDR3 is 16 amino acids. CDR3 bases: TGTGCCAGCAGTTACACCACAGGGGGCTCGAACTATGGCTACACCTTC. This encodes CASSYTTGGSNYGYTF.

V and J are TRBV7-2 and TRBJ2-2; TRBD2 matches at 12 bases. CDR1 SGHTA and CDR2 FQGNSA come from the germline V gene. The J segment lost 5 bases and the V segment lost 3 bases, leaving 4 bases of the junction unmatched. The CDR3 extends over 16 amino acids. For the CDR3, the DNA is TGTGCCAGCAGCTTGACTAGCGGGGGCGTAACCGGGGAGCTGTTTTTT. Amino acids: CASSLTSGGVTGELFF.

This clonotype came up many times. The rearrangement joins TRBV12-3 or TRBV12-4 to TRBJ2-5; D is perhaps TRBD1 (6 bases). The CDR3 is made up of 13 amino acids. V lost 6 bases and J lost 0, with 8 bases in between. This CDR3 is CASRRDNQETQYF. CDR3 DNA: TGTGCCAGCAGACGGGACAACCAAGAGACCCAGTACTTC.

This clonotype came up a few times. The V call is TRBV18, the J call TRBJ1-1, with 7 nucleotides matching TRBD1. Germline V gene sequence: CDR1 KGHSH, CDR2 LQKENI. The junction had 11 bases not matched to a gene; V was cut back by 3 bases and J by 4 bases. The CDR3 loop spans 16 amino acids. The CDR3 protein is CASSPTPTGKGTEAFF. Here the CDR3 DNA reads TGTGCCAGCTCACCCACGCCGACAGGGAAAGGCACTGAAGCTTTCTTT. Full variable domain (outside the CDR3, taken from reference TRBV18 and TRBJ1-1): NAGVMQNPRHLVRRRGQEARLRCSPMKGHSHVYWYRQLPEEGLKFMVYLQKENIIDESGMPKERFSAEFPKEGPSILRIQQVVRGDSAAYFCASSPTPTGKGTEAFFGQGTRLTVV.

This chain joins TRBV28 and TRBJ1-5; D not resolved. CDR1 is MDHEN, CDR2 SYDVKM, per germline. The CDR3 spans 12 residues. V shed 3 bases and J shed 5 bases, with 5 bases lying between them. The CDR3 nucleotides are TGTGCCAGCAGTTTTCGATATCAGCCCCAGCATTTT. Its protein product is CASSFRYQPQHF. Supplemented by reference TRBV28 and TRBJ1-5, the full variable domain reads DVKVTQSSRYLVKRTGEKVFLECVQDMDHENMFWYRQDPGLGLRLIYFSYDVKMKEKGDIPEGYSVSREKKERFSLILESASTNQTSMYLCASSFRYQPQHFGDGTRLSIL.

This clonotype was seen ten or more times. The chain couples TRBV5-8 to TRBJ2-6; D not certain. Trimming shortened V by 4 bases and J by 1 base, and 15 bases separated the two germline ends. This CDR3 contains 17 residues. CDR1 SGHTS and CDR2 YDEGEE come from the germline V gene. For the CDR3, the DNA is TGTGCCAGCAGCCGGGCCCCCCTCAAATCTGGGGCCAACGTCCTGACTTTC. It encodes CASSRAPLKSGANVLTF.

This clonotype was seen repeatedly, ten times or more. The chain combines TRBV7-6 with TRBJ1-4; a weak D match, TRBD1 (6 bases). Between the trimmed V and J ends, which lost 5 bases and 1 base, there was a span of 11 bases. The CDR3 consists of 15 residues. Looked up from germline, CDR1 is SGHVS and CDR2 is FNYEAQ. CDR3 sequence: CASSPTGLTNEKLFF. The CDR3, as DNA: TGTGCCAGCAGCCCGACAGGTCTAACTAATGAAAAACTGTTTTTT.

The sample holds a few counts of this clonotype. This sequence joins TRBV12-3 or TRBV12-4 and TRBJ1-6; 8 bases are a match to TRBD1. The V gene end was trimmed by 7 bases and the J gene end by 12 bases; junction bases not matched to a gene: 5. CDR3 length: 12 residues. Here the CDR3 DNA reads TGTGCCAGCACCGGACAGGGAGAACCCCTCCACTTT. It yields the protein CASTGQGEPLHF.

This clonotype came up many times. CDR3: CASSQGSGRAETQYF. CDR3 coding DNA: TGTGCCAGCAGCCAAGGGAGCGGGAGGGCGGAGACCCAGTACTTC. The rearrangement joins TRBV3-1 to TRBJ2-5; 10 bases match TRBD2. Germline V gene sequence: CDR1 LGHDT, CDR2 YNNKEL (reference sequence). V shed 1 base, J shed 5 bases, and the junction held 4 bases outside the gene matches. The CDR3 sequence is 15 residues long.

This sequence joins TRBV20-1 and TRBJ2-1; 10 positions agree with TRBD2. Germline CDR1 and CDR2: DFQATT and SNEGSKA (reference sequence). V lost 0 bases to trimming and J lost 4 bases; unmatched junction nucleotides: 12. The CDR3 consists of 18 residues. Written as DNA, the CDR3 is TGCAGTGCTAGAGAGGCCCAGCGGGAGGGCCTTTGGTACAATGAGCAGTTCTTC. Translated: CSAREAQREGLWYNEQFF.

The chain carries TRBV4-2 and TRBJ2-7; possible D gene TRBD2, 6 bases. This CDR3 region has 17 residues. V lost 4 bases and J lost 2, with 21 bases in between. Germline V gene lookup returns CDR1 LGHNA and CDR2 YNFKEQ. The CDR3 here is CASSLQSLGTGAYEQYF. Written as DNA, the CDR3 is TGTGCCAGCAGCCTTCAAAGCCTCGGGACTGGAGCCTACGAGCAGTACTTC.

This clonotype has only a few counts. This sequence joins TRBV29-1 and TRBJ2-2, with a tentative D call TRBD2 (6 bases). Trimming cost V 7 bases and J 4 bases, with 10 bases left between them. CDR1 is SQVTM, CDR2 ANQGSEA, per germline. The CDR3 consists of 12 residues. The CDR3 DNA reads as TGCAGCGGCGGGGCGAGCACCGGGGAGCTGTTTTTT. Amino acid sequence: CSGGASTGELFF.

The V and J genes are TRBV20-1 and TRBJ2-1; TRBD1 is a possible D gene (5 bases). Trimming left V 3 bases short and J 4 bases short, with 10 bases between. Looked up from germline, CDR1 is DFQATT and CDR2 is SNEGSKA (reference sequence). The CDR3 consists of 13 residues. CDR3: CSARGPLYNEQFF. DNA of the CDR3: TGCAGTGCTAGGGGGCCCCTGTACAATGAGCAGTTCTTC.

This clonotype was counted at least ten times. V usage is TRBV20-1 and J usage is TRBJ1-2; a weak D match, TRBD1 (5 bases). The CDR3 sequence is 14 residues long. Trimming stripped 3 bases from V and 5 bases from J, with 16 bases between. Germline CDR1 and CDR2: DFQATT and SNEGSKA (reference sequence). The CDR3 coding sequence is TGCAGTGCTAGTCCCCAGGCGGCAGGGTATGGCTACACCTTC. This translates into CSASPQAAGYGYTF.

J is TRBJ2-5 and V is TRBV10-3, with 10 bases fitting TRBD2. Per germline, CDR1 ENHRY and CDR2 SYGVKD. This CDR3 spans 16 amino acids. J gave up 4 bases and V 4 bases, and 9 bases lay outside the gene matches. The CDR3: CAISGASGSPGETQYF. In DNA, the CDR3 is TGTGCCATCAGTGGAGCTAGCGGGAGCCCGGGAGAGACCCAGTACTTC.